This TCR beta chain derives from a study of OX40 agonist ivuxolimab in advanced cancers. The CDR3 sequence is 12 residues long. The V end was cut by 8 bases, the J end by 7 bases, with 15 bases between. Germline assignment: CDR1 MNHNS and CDR2 SASEGT. Only in-frame clones appear in the TCRdb table, and some are missing; sequencing was by immunoSEQ multiplex PCR. The data contain approximately 80,000 clones, about 82% of them singletons. Sampling of blood occurred at baseline, cycle 4 day 1, and cycle 7 day 1. V gene TRBV6-1 combines with J gene TRBJ2-7; D call uncertain. This sequence was found in an adult with an advanced solid tumor such as melanoma, head and neck, liver or kidney cancer. The starting material was CD4+ or CD8+ T cells sorted from blood, obtained in a trial of the OX40 agonist ivuxolimab. The CDR3 nucleotides are TGTGCCAGCGAAGCGCAGGCCGGAGAGCAGTACTTC. It yields the protein CASEAQAGEQYF.